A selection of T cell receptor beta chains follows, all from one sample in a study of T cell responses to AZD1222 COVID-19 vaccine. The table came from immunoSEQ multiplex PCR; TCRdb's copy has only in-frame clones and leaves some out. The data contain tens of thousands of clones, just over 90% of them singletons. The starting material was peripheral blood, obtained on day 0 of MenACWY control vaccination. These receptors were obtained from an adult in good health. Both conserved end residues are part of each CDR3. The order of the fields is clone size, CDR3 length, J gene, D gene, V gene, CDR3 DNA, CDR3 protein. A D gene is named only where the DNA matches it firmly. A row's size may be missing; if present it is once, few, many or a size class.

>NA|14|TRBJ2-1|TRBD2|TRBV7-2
TGTGCCAGCGCCCGGGGGAGGGAGGGCAATGAGCAGTTCTTC
CASARGREGNEQFF
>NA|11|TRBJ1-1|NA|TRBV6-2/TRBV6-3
TGTGCCAGCAGCCCCGGCAGGGGAGCTTTCTTT
CASSPGRGAFF
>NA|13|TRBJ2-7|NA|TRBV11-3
TGTGCCAGCAGCACAGGACAGTCCTACGAGCAGTACTTC
CASSTGQSYEQYF
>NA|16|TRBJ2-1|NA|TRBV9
TGTGCCAGCAGCGTAGCCCTTGGAGGGGGATCCCATGAGCAGTTCTTC
CASSVALGGGSHEQFF
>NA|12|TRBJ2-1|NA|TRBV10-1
TGCGCCAGCAGTGAGTTGTCTGCAGAGCAGTTCTTC
CASSELSAEQFF
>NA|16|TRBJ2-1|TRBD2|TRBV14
TGTGCCAGCAGCCAAGCCGTCCTTAGCGGGGGTAATGAGCAGTTCTTC
CASSQAVLSGGNEQFF
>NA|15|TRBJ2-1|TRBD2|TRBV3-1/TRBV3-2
TGTGCCAGCAGCCAAGGGGCGGGAGTCTACAATGAGCAGTTCTTC
CASSQGAGVYNEQFF
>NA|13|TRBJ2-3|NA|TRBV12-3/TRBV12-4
TGTGCCAGCAGTTTTTCAAGCACAGATACGCAGTATTTT
CASSFSSTDTQYF
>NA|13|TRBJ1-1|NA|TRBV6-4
TGTGCCAGCCGGGCCAGTTTGAACACTGAAGCTTTCTTT
CASRASLNTEAFF
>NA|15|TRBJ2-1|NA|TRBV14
TGTGCCAGCAGCCAAGGGTTTGGGGCAGCCAATGAGCAGTTCTTC
CASSQGFGAANEQFF
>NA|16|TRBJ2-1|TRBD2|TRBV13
TGTGCCAGCAGCTTAGGCGGACTAGCGGGATTCAATGAGCAGTTCTTC
CASSLGGLAGFNEQFF
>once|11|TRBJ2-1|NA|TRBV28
TGTGCCAGCAGTTTGGGAGGTGAGCAGTTCTTC
CASSLGGEQFF
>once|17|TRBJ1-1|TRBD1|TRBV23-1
TGCGCCAGCAGTCAATCAGGGAGGGGGCCCTCGAACACTGAAGCTTTCTTT
CASSQSGRGPSNTEAFF
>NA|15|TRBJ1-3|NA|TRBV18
TGTGCCAGCTCACCACCGTGGGACGGAGGAAACACCATATATTTT
CASSPPWDGGNTIYF
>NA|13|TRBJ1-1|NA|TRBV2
TGTGCCAGCAGTGAAGCGCGAGTGTTCGGAGCTTTCTTT
CASSEARVFGAFF
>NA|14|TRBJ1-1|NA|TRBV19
TGTGCCAGTAAGTTGTCTGGGCCCAACACTGAAGCTTTCTTT
CASKLSGPNTEAFF
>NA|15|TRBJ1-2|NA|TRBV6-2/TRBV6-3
TGTGCCAGCAGTTGGACCGCGGACCTTTCAGTAGGCTACACCTTC
CASSWTADLSVGYTF
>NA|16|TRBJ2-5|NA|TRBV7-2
TGTGCCAGCAGCTTAGGGCACAGGAGTGCAGGGGAGACCCAGTACTTC
CASSLGHRSAGETQYF
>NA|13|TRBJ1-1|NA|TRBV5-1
TGCGCCAGCAGCTTGGGTTGGGGAAACGAAGCTTTCTTT
CASSLGWGNEAFF
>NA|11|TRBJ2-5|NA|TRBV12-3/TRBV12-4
TGTGCCAGCAGTTTAGAGGAGACCCAGTACTTC
CASSLEETQYF
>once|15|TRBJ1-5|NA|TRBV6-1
TGTGCCAGCAGTGAAGCAGGAGGACCTAATCAGCCCCAGCATTTT
CASSEAGGPNQPQHF
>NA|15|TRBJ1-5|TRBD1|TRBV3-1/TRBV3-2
TGTGCCAGCAGCCTCGGGACAGGGTCCGATCAGCCCCAGCATTTT
CASSLGTGSDQPQHF
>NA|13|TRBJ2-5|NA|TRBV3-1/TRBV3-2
TGTGCCAGCAGCCAGTCCGCGCCGGAGACCCAGTACTTC
CASSQSAPETQYF
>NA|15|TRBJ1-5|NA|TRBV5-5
TGTGCCAGCAGCTTGGCCGAATTGGTAAATCAGCCCCAGCATTTT
CASSLAELVNQPQHF
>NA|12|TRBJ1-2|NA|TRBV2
TGTGCCAGCAGTGATTGGGAGCCGGGCTACACCTTC
CASSDWEPGYTF
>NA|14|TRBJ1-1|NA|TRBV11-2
TGTGCCAGCAGCTTAGTTACGGGAGGAACTGAAGCTTTCTTT
CASSLVTGGTEAFF
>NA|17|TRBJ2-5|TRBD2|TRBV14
TGTGCCAGCAGCGCGGGGAACGGGACTACCTCGAGACCTGCCCAGTACTTC
CASSAGNGTTSRPAQYF
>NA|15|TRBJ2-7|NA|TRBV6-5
TGTGCCAGCAGATCGGCCGGTTGGACGTCCTACGAGCAGTACTTC
CASRSAGWTSYEQYF
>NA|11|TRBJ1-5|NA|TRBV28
TGTGCCAGCAGCTACCTGGCAGACCAGCATTTT
CASSYLADQHF
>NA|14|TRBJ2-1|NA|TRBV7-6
TGTGCCAGCAGCCCGGGGGTCTCCTACAATGAGCAGTTCTTC
CASSPGVSYNEQFF
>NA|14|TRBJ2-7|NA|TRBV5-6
TGTGCCAGCAGCTTAGGGACGGGGGCCTACGAGCAGTACTTC
CASSLGTGAYEQYF
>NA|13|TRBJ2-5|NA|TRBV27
TGTGCCAGCAGCGTCACAGGGTTGGAGACCCAGTACTTC
CASSVTGLETQYF
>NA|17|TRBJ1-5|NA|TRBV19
TGTGCCAGTAGTTCCTCATCGGGCCCCGATAGCAATCAGCCCCAGCATTTT
CASSSSSGPDSNQPQHF
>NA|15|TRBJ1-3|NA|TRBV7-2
TGTGCCAGCAGCGGGGGCTCATCCTCTGGAAACACCATATATTTT
CASSGGSSSGNTIYF
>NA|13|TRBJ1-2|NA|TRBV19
TGTGCCAGTAGTGGGGGATCACTCTATGGCTACACCTTC
CASSGGSLYGYTF
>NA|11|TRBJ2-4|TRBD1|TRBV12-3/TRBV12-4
TGTGCCAGCAGCTGGACAGGGGGCAAGGTCTTC
CASSWTGGKVF
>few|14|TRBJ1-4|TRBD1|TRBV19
TGTGCCAGTAATCTGGGACAGGGGTATGAAAAACTGTTTTTT
CASNLGQGYEKLFF
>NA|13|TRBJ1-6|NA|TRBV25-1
TGTGCCAGCAGGCCCCCGGGACATTCACCCCTCCACTTT
CASRPPGHSPLHF
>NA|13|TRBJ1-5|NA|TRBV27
TGTGCCAGCAGTTTTGGGGGCGGTCAGCCCCAGCATTTT
CASSFGGGQPQHF
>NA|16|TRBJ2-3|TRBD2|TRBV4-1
TGCGCCAGCAGCCTTCTAGCGGGAGGCAAGGCAGATACGCAGTATTTT
CASSLLAGGKADTQYF
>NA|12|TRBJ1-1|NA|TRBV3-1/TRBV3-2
TGTGCCAGCAGCCAAGGAGAAGCTGGGAAGGCTTTT
CASSQGEAGKAF
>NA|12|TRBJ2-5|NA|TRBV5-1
TGCGCCAGCAGCGCCGCGGGGGAGACCCAGTACTTC
CASSAAGETQYF
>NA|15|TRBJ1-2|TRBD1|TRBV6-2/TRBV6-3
TGTGCCAGCAGTGCCCACAGGGGTGCTAACTATGGCTACACCTTC
CASSAHRGANYGYTF
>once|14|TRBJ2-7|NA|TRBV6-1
TGTGCCAGCAGTGAAGTAGGTGGCCGTTACGAGCAGTACTTC
CASSEVGGRYEQYF
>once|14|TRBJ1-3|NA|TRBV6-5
TGTGCCAGCACCGGACATTTCTCTGGAAACACCATATATTTT
CASTGHFSGNTIYF
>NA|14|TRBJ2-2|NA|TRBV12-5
TGTGCTAGTGGTTTGGTACTCGGGGCCGGGGAGCTGTTTTTT
CASGLVLGAGELFF
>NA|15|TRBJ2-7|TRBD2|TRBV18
TGTGCCAGCTCACCACGGTCTAGCGGGAGGTACGAGCAGTACTTC
CASSPRSSGRYEQYF
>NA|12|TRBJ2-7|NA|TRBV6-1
TGTGCCAGCAGTGACAGGGAAGGAGAGCAGTACTTC
CASSDREGEQYF
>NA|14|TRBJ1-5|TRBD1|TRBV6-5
TGTGCCAGCTGGGGGGGACAGCTTAATCAGCCCCAGCATTTT
CASWGGQLNQPQHF
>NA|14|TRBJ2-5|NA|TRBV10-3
TGTGCCATCAGAAAGGGAACTGATCAAGAGACCCAGTACTTC
CAIRKGTDQETQYF
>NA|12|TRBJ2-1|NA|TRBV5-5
TGTGCCAGCAGCTTCAGAGTAAATGAGCAGCTCTTC
CASSFRVNEQLF
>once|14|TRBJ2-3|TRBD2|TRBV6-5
TGTGCCACTCGACGAGCGGGAGTTGCAGATACGCAGTATTTT
CATRRAGVADTQYF
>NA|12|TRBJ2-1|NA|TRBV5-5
TGTGCCAGCAGCTTGGTAGCGGATGAGCAGTTCTTC
CASSLVADEQFF
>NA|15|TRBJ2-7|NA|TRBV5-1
TGCGCCAGCAGCTTGGTAGGGGATGGCGCCTACGAGCAGTACTTC
CASSLVGDGAYEQYF